This TCR beta chain was identified during a study of T cells after yellow fever vaccination. TCRdb re-called the 5' RACE reads with MiXCR, one entry per CDR3 protein. Among 300,000 to 400,000 distinct CDR3 sequences listed, around an eighth were seen once. CDR3 size: 13 residues. The V gene's germline CDR1 is MRHNA and CDR2 SNTAGT. Trimming left V 5 bases short and J 5 bases short, with 9 bases between. This clonotype has a count of ten or more. This TCR derives from a man younger than 35 who received the YFV17D yellow fever vaccine. Specimen: CD4+ T cells sorted from PBMCs, collected 15 days after the yellow fever booster vaccination. The chain is built from TRBV6-4 and TRBJ2-2; D perhaps matches TRBD1 (5 bases). For the CDR3, the DNA is TGTGCCAGCAGTAATCAGGGAACCGGGGAGCTGTTTTTT. Translating it yields CASSNQGTGELFF.